The TCR beta chain described here comes from a study of blood T cell dynamics during melanoma immunotherapy. The protocol was immunoSEQ multiplex PCR, while the TCRdb copy is restricted to in-frame clones and leaves out a portion. The sample lists 17,000 or so clones; 75% to 85% were seen once. This CDR3 has 14 amino acids. Per germline, CDR1 MDHEN and CDR2 SYDVKM. V was clipped by 2 bases and J by 7 bases, with 11 bases between them. On this clone itself: Its antigen remains unknown.

Sample time point: pre-treatment baseline. Patients with prior systemic cancer treatment, concomitant immunosuppressants, or other active malignancies were excluded. Study-wide results and caveats: It remained unknown if the driving T cell clones were melanoma-specific.

The chain combines TRBV28 with TRBJ1-4, with D hard to call. This sequence originates from a human donor with melanoma. Sequencing used blood, obtained from a patient treated with checkpoint blockade. For the CDR3, the DNA is TGTGCCAGCAGTTTAGGCCTGCGAGGTGAAAAACTGTTTTTT. The encoded protein is CASSLGLRGEKLFF.